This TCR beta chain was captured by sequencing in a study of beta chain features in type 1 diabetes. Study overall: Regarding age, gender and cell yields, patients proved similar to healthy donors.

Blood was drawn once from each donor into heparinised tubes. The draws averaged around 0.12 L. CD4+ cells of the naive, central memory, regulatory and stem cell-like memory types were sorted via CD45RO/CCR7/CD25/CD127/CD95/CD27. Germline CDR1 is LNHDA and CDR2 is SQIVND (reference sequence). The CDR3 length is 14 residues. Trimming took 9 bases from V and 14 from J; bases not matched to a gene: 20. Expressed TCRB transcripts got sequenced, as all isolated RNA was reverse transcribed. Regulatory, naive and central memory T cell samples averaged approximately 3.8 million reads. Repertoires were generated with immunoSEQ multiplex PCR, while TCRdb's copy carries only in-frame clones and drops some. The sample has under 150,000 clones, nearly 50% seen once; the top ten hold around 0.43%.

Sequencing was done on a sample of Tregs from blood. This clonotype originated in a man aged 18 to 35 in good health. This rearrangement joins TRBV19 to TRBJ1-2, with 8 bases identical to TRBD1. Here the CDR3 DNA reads TGTGCCAGCCGATTACCAGGGGGCGGGCGTGCGGCGACCTTC. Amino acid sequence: CASRLPGGGRAATF.